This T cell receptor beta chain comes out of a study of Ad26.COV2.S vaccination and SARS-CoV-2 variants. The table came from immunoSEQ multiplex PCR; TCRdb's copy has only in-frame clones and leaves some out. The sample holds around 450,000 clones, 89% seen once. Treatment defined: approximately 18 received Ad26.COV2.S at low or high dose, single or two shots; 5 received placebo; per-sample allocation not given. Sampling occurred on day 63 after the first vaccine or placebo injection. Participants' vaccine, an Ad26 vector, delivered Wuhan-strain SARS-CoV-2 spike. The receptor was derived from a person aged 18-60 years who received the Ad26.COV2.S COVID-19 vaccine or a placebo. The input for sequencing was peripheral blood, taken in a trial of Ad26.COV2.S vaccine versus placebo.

The DNA for the CDR3 is TGTGCCAGCAGCCCGCTTATGTATTTCGGGACAGGAATAAGGGATACGCAGTATTTT. Translating it yields CASSPLMYFGTGIRDTQYF. This chain links TRBV7-2 with TRBJ2-3, with TRBD1 matching 8 bases. This CDR3 comprises 19 residues. Per germline, CDR1 SGHTA and CDR2 FQGNSA. After removal of 5 bases from V and 6 bases from J, the junction contained 22 bases not matched to a gene.